This TCR delta chain was identified in a study of γδ T cells in repeated Plasmodium falciparum infection. Looking at the study overall: Each infection was followed by sampling at 21 days, plus baseline and some pre-infection draws.

Gammadelta T cells were flow-sorted from PBMC into Vgamma9/Vdelta2+ and Vdelta2-negative populations for bulk analysis. General study points: Vdelta2-negative gammadelta repertoires appeared less diverse and less shared in Malian than Australian children.

This clone was seen a few times. Antigen: not known. TCRdb's protein, taken from a much larger clone, differs from this DNA's translation at residue 13, likely owing to a read error; the protein displayed comes from the DNA. TCRdb applied CATT to the multiplex PCR reads for clone calling. The sample lists more than 45,000 delta-chain clones; around 1.5% were seen once. The CDR3 is 17 residues long. The germline V gene has CDR1 GEAIGNYY and CDR2 EKD. This sequence joins TRDV2 and TRDJ1; 8 positions agree with TRDD3. The J gene, left out of TCRdb, was set here by checking the DNA against germline. Sequenced input: gamma-delta T cells from blood. The clonotype was recovered from a pool of human donors (malaria-infected and uninfected, not separated). CDR3: CACDTLARGDNTGKLIF. The CDR3 DNA reads TGTGCCTGTGACACCCTAGCCCGGGGGGATAACACCGGTAAACTCATCTTT.